This T cell receptor (beta chain) was identified during a study of T-cell memory formation after mild COVID-19. This clonotype has only a few counts. MiXCR was run by TCRdb on the 5' RACE reads, yielding one entry per CDR3 protein. The sample consists of roughly 110,000 distinct CDR3 sequences, approximately 15% of them appearing once. V was pared by 4 bases and J by 3 bases, with 5 bases of the junction left unmatched. CDR1 and CDR2 (germline): SGHRS, YFSETQ. The CDR3 is 14 amino acids. This TCR was recovered from an adult woman who had mild COVID-19 (a few samples of this study predate the infection). Cell type and time point are not known. J is TRBJ2-7 and V is TRBV5-1; 9 positions match TRBD1. Sequencing was carried out using PBMCs or a T cell subset sorted from them (not recorded which). Written as DNA, the CDR3 is TGCGCCAGCAGCCCGCGGGGACAGGGCTACGAGCAGTACTTC. Protein sequence: CASSPRGQGYEQYF.